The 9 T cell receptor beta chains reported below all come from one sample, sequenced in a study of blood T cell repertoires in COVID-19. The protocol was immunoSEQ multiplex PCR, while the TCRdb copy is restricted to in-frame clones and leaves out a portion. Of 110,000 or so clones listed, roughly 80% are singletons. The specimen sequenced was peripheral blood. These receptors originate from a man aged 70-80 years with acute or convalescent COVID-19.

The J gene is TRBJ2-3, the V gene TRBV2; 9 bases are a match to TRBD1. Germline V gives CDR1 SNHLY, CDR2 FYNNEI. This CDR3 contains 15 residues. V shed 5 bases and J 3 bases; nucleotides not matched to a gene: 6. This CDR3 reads CASSRDRVTTDTQYF. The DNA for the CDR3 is TGTGCCAGCAGTAGGGACAGGGTTACAACAGATACGCAGTATTTT.

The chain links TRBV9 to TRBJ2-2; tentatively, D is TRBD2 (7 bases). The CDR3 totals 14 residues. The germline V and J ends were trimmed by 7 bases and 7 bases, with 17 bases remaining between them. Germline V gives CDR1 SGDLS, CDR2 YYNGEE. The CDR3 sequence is CASGGGGMNGELFF. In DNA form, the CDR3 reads TGTGCCAGCGGCGGGGGCGGGATGAACGGGGAGCTGTTTTTT.

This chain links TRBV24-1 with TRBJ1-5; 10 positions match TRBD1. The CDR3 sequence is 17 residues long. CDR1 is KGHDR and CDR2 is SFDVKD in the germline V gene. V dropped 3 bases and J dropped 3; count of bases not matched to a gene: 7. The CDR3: CATSDPHRQGANQPQHF. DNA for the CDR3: TGTGCCACCAGTGATCCCCACCGACAGGGGGCCAATCAGCCCCAGCATTTT.

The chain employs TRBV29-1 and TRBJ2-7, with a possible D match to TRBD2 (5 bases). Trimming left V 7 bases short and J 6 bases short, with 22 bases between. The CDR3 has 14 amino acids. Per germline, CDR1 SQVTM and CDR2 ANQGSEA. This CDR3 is CSAPKTGDAGEQYF. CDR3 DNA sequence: TGCAGCGCTCCGAAAACCGGGGATGCTGGCGAGCAGTACTTC.

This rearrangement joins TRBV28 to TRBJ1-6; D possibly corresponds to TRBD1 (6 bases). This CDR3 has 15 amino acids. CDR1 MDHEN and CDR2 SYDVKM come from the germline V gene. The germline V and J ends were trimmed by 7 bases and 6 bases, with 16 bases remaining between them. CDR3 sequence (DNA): TGTGCCAGCACCCCTCGGTCCAGGGGTAATTCACCCCTCCACTTT. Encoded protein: CASTPRSRGNSPLHF. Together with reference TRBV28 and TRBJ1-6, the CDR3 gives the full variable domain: DVKVTQSSRYLVKRTGEKVFLECVQDMDHENMFWYRQDPGLGLRLIYFSYDVKMKEKGDIPEGYSVSREKKERFSLILESASTNQTSMYLCASTPRSRGNSPLHFGNGTRLTVT.

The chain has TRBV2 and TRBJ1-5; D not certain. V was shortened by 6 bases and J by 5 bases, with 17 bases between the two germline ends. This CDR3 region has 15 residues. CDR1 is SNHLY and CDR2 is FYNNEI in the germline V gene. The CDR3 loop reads CASRAQPNTYQPQHF. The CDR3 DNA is TGTGCCAGCAGGGCCCAACCAAACACCTATCAGCCCCAGCATTTT.

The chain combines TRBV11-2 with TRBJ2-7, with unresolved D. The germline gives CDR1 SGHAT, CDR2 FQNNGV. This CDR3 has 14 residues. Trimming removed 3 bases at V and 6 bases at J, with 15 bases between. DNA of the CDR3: TGTGCCAGCAGCTTCTTAGTCGGTTACGCCGAGCAGTACTTC. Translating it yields CASSFLVGYAEQYF.

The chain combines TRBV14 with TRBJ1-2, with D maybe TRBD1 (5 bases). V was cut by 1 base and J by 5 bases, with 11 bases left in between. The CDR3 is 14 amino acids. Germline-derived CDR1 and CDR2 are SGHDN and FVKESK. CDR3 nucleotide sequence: TGTGCCAGCAGCCAAGTTAACGACAGATATGGCTACACCTTC. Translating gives CASSQVNDRYGYTF. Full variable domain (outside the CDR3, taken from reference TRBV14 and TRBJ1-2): EAGVTQFPSHSVIEKGQTVTLRCDPISGHDNLYWYRRVMGKEIKFLLHFVKESKQDESGMPNNRFLAERTGGTYSTLKVQPAELEDSGVYFCASSQVNDRYGYTFGSGTRLTVV.

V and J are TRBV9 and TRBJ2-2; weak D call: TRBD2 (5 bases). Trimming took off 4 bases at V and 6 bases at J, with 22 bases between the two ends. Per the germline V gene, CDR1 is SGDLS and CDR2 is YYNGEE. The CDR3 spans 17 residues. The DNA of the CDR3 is TGTGCCAGCAGCTTTGCTGAGTTGGGAGAGTGGTCCGGGGAGCTGTTTTTT. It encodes CASSFAELGEWSGELFF.